The 27 T cell receptor beta chains below come from one sample, sequenced in a study of T-cell memory formation after mild COVID-19. Each CDR3 protein is one row after TCRdb ran MiXCR on the 5' RACE reads. The sample includes approximately 570,000 distinct CDR3 sequences, about a sixth of them seen just once. The specimen was PBMCs or a T cell subset sorted from them (not recorded which). All receptors derive from an adult woman who had mild COVID-19 (a few samples of this study predate the infection). Cell type and time point are not known.

This clonotype occurred a few times. The J gene is TRBJ2-1, the V gene TRBV24-1; D gene ambiguous. The CDR3 has 17 amino acids. Germline V gives CDR1 KGHDR, CDR2 SFDVKD. V was cut by 7 bases and J by 1 base, with 19 bases left in between. In DNA, the CDR3 is TGTGCCACCAGCAGAGACGTTCGGGCCAATTCCTACAATGAGCAGTTCTTC. Translating it yields CATSRDVRANSYNEQFF.

Here the CDR3 reads CASSSQNTQYF. The DNA for the CDR3 is TGTGCCAGCAGCTCGCAGAATACGCAGTATTTT. The chain couples TRBV11-3 to TRBJ2-3; the D is unclear. Trimming removed 4 bases at V and 7 bases at J, with 6 bases between. The CDR3 contains 11 residues. Per germline, CDR1 SGHNT and CDR2 YENEEA.

This chain joins TRBV5-5 and TRBJ1-1, with unresolved D. V lost 0 bases and J lost 2, with 8 bases in between. The CDR3 is 14 residues long. Germline V gene lookup returns CDR1 SGHKS and CDR2 YYEKEE (reference sequence). The CDR3 spells CASSLAEINTEAFF. CDR3 DNA sequence: TGTGCCAGCAGCTTGGCGGAGATAAACACTGAAGCTTTCTTT.

This clonotype was seen a handful of times. The rearrangement uses TRBV3-1 and TRBJ2-2, with D maybe TRBD2 (6 bases). Germline V gene data show CDR1 as LGHDT and CDR2 as YNNKEL (reference sequence). Trimming stripped 2 bases from V and 4 bases from J, with 14 bases between. The CDR3 has 16 residues. CDR3 DNA sequence: TGTGCCAGCAGCCAATCCACGGGGGTCATCACCGGGGAGCTGTTTTTT. Its protein is CASSQSTGVITGELFF.

V is TRBV18 and J is TRBJ2-1; 8 positions match TRBD1. Germline V gene lookup returns CDR1 KGHSH and CDR2 LQKENI. This CDR3 is built from 14 residues. Germline trimming cut 2 bases from V and 9 bases from J; bases unmatched to any gene: 6. CDR3 loop: CASSPKTGAGEQFF. The CDR3 nucleotides read TGTGCCAGCTCACCAAAGACAGGGGCTGGTGAGCAGTTCTTC. The full variable domain, with the rest looked up from reference TRBV18 and TRBJ2-1, is NAGVMQNPRHLVRRRGQEARLRCSPMKGHSHVYWYRQLPEEGLKFMVYLQKENIIDESGMPKERFSAEFPKEGPSILRIQQVVRGDSAAYFCASSPKTGAGEQFFGPGTRLTVL.

The chain is built from TRBV29-1 and TRBJ1-5, with 7 bases lining up with TRBD1. Per germline, CDR1 SQVTM and CDR2 ANQGSEA. V shed 4 bases, J shed 5 bases, and the junction held 5 bases outside the gene matches. The CDR3 has 13 residues. Written as DNA, the CDR3 is TGCAGCGTTGCCTGGGACAGCCATCAGCCCCAGCATTTT. Its translation: CSVAWDSHQPQHF.

This chain connects TRBV9 to TRBJ2-1; D gene unclear. Germline V gene lookup returns CDR1 SGDLS and CDR2 YYNGEE. V gave up 3 bases and J gave up 9 bases, with 25 bases separating them. This CDR3 region has 17 residues. As DNA, the CDR3 is TGTGCCAGCAGCGCCTGCCTGGGTCGGTGGCAAACTTGTGAGCAGTTCTTC. Protein sequence: CASSACLGRWQTCEQFF.

This clonotype was observed many times. The V and J genes are TRBV7-9 and TRBJ2-3; no definite D call. This CDR3 has 12 residues. V lost 5 bases and J lost 6, with 9 bases in between. Germline CDR1 and CDR2: SEHNR and FQNEAQ (reference sequence). CDR3 DNA: TGTGCCAGCAGCCCTCAAGGGGATACGCAGTATTTT. It translates to CASSPQGDTQYF.

This clonotype turned up a few times. The chain carries TRBV7-6 and TRBJ2-3; 8 nucleotides match TRBD2. This CDR3 spans 15 amino acids. V was pared by 0 bases and J by 3 bases, with 2 bases of the junction left unmatched. The germline gives CDR1 SGHVS, CDR2 FNYEAQ. CDR3 protein: CASSLAREGTDTQYF. CDR3 coding DNA: TGTGCCAGCAGCTTAGCACGGGAGGGTACAGATACGCAGTATTTT.

This clonotype has more than one count but fewer than ten. The chain recombines TRBV20-1 with TRBJ1-2, with 7 bases that match TRBD1. CDR1 and CDR2 from the germline V gene are DFQATT and SNEGSKA (reference sequence). The ends lost 3 bases at V and 3 bases at J; junction bases unmatched: 10. CDR3 size: 15 residues. The CDR3 loop reads CSARGRGGLYYGYTF. The CDR3 nucleotides are TGCAGTGCTAGGGGTAGAGGGGGCTTATACTATGGCTACACCTTC.

This clonotype was seen at least ten times. This CDR3 is CASSKGMNTEAFF. For the CDR3, the DNA is TGTGCCAGCAGCAAGGGAATGAACACTGAAGCTTTCTTT. J is TRBJ1-1 and V is TRBV4-2; D ambiguous. Per germline, CDR1 LGHNA and CDR2 YNFKEQ. This CDR3 is 13 amino acids long. Trimming removed 5 bases at V and 0 bases at J, with 7 bases between.

The V and J genes are TRBV9 and TRBJ1-2; D is unclear. Trimming stripped 0 bases from V and 4 bases from J, with 10 bases between. This CDR3 has 14 amino acids. Germline V gives CDR1 SGDLS, CDR2 YYNGEE. Here the CDR3 DNA reads TGTGCCAGCAGCGTAGCGGCAGAGATCTATGGCTACACCTTC. Amino acids: CASSVAAEIYGYTF.

This sequence joins TRBV20-1 and TRBJ2-1, with a weak D call TRBD1 (5 bases). Trimming cost V 3 bases and J 7 bases, with 16 bases left between them. Germline V gene sequence: CDR1 DFQATT, CDR2 SNEGSKA (reference sequence). The CDR3 totals 14 residues. The chain's CDR3 is CSASGTKGSNEQFF. In DNA form, the CDR3 reads TGCAGTGCTAGTGGAACTAAGGGGTCGAATGAGCAGTTCTTC.

J is TRBJ2-3 and V is TRBV10-2, with a weak D call TRBD2 (6 bases). V was pared by 10 bases and J by 1 base, with 15 bases between. Germline V gene lookup returns CDR1 WSHSY and CDR2 SAAADI. The CDR3 has 14 residues. The CDR3 reads CATGRRGGTDTQYF. For the CDR3, the DNA is TGCGCCACGGGGAGGAGAGGAGGCACAGATACGCAGTATTTT.

The chain links TRBV9 to TRBJ1-1; the match to TRBD1 covers 11 bases. The junction had 10 bases not matched to a gene; V was cut back by 0 bases and J by 6 bases. Germline-derived CDR1 and CDR2 are SGDLS and YYNGEE. The CDR3 consists of 17 residues. This chain's CDR3 is CASSVEGRTGGDPEAFF. The CDR3 coding sequence is TGTGCCAGCAGCGTAGAGGGCCGGACAGGGGGCGACCCTGAAGCTTTCTTT.

The chain employs TRBV2 and TRBJ1-1; 10 bases align to TRBD1. Germline V gives CDR1 SNHLY, CDR2 FYNNEI. The CDR3 extends over 13 amino acids. The V gene end was trimmed by 7 bases and the J gene end by 10 bases; junction bases not matched to a gene: 9. The CDR3 nucleotides read TGTGCCAGCACTCAGACAGGGGGCCGAGGAGCTTTCTTT. Translating gives CASTQTGGRGAFF.

There are a few counts of this clonotype. The V gene is TRBV4-3, the J gene TRBJ2-7; a weak D match, TRBD1 (5 bases). CDR1 LGHNA and CDR2 YSLEER come from the germline V gene. V lost 5 bases and J lost 6, with 17 bases in between. This CDR3 has 14 amino acids. The CDR3 here is CASSRQSVVGEQYF. Here the CDR3 DNA reads TGCGCCAGCAGCAGACAGTCCGTGGTTGGCGAGCAGTACTTC.

The CDR3 nucleotides are TGTGCCACCAGTGACGGGGACTACGAGCAGTACTTC. It yields the protein CATSDGDYEQYF. The J gene is TRBJ2-7, the V gene TRBV24-1; D may be TRBD2 (5 bases). Germline values: CDR1 KGHDR, CDR2 SFDVKD. V was cut by 4 bases and J by 3 bases, with 6 bases left in between. The CDR3 runs 12 residues.

Here the CDR3 DNA reads TGTGCCACCGAGGGACTAGCGGGTGGAGATACGCAGTATTTT. Its protein is CATEGLAGGDTQYF. The chain combines TRBV7-2 with TRBJ2-3; 12 bases match TRBD2. Germline V gives CDR1 SGHTA, CDR2 FQGNSA. After removal of 10 bases from V and 5 bases from J, the junction contained 7 bases not matched to a gene. This CDR3 spans 14 amino acids.

This chain connects TRBV19 to TRBJ1-1; the D gene is possibly TRBD1 (6 bases). Germline V CDR1 and CDR2: LNHDA, SQIVND (reference sequence). Trimming cost V 6 bases and J 10 bases, with 21 bases left between them. This CDR3 has 14 residues. The CDR3 protein is CASSPYSGGRRAFF. The CDR3 region has the DNA TGTGCCAGTAGCCCTTATTCCGGGGGGCGCCGAGCTTTCTTT. Looking up the rest from reference TRBV19 and TRBJ1-1 gives the full variable domain: DGGITQSPKYLFRKEGQNVTLSCEQNLNHDAMYWYRQDPGQGLRLIYYSQIVNDFQKGDIAEGYSVSREKKESFPLTVTSAQKNPTAFYLCASSPYSGGRRAFFGQGTRLTVV.

This clonotype was detected only a few times. J is TRBJ2-3 and V is TRBV4-1; D is undetermined. V was clipped by 1 base and J by 6 bases, with 17 bases between them. Germline-derived CDR1 and CDR2 are MGHRA and YSYEKL. The length of the CDR3 is 16 residues. The CDR3 DNA sequence: TGCGCCAGCAGCCAAGTAAATCTAGGATTCACGGATACGCAGTATTTT. Translated, it gives CASSQVNLGFTDTQYF.

This chain links TRBV30 with TRBJ2-1, with D perhaps TRBD1 (6 bases). This CDR3 region has 13 residues. The germline gives CDR1 GTSNPN, CDR2 SVGIG (reference sequence). Trimming stripped 4 bases from V and 8 bases from J, with 15 bases between. For the CDR3, the DNA is TGTGCCTGGACCACTGGACAGAACCATGAGCAGTTCTTC. It encodes CAWTTGQNHEQFF.

This clonotype was observed a few times. The chain joins TRBV2 to TRBJ2-5; the match to TRBD2 covers 11 bases. Germline V gives CDR1 SNHLY, CDR2 FYNNEI. The V and J ends lost 4 bases and 4 bases, in that order; junction bases with no gene match: 5. The CDR3 consists of 15 residues. As DNA, the CDR3 is TGTGCCAGCAGTGCGTCGCTAGCGGGAGGAGAGACCCAGTACTTC. It encodes CASSASLAGGETQYF.

This clonotype was counted a few times. This chain uses TRBV7-9 with TRBJ2-3; TRBD1 matches 9 bases. This CDR3 has 18 residues. Germline V gives CDR1 SEHNR, CDR2 FQNEAQ (reference sequence). V lost 7 bases and J lost 0; bases outside the gene matches: 14. The CDR3 here is CASTPWVGQGPSTDTQYF. DNA of the CDR3: TGTGCCAGCACCCCCTGGGTGGGACAGGGACCTAGCACAGATACGCAGTATTTT.

The V and J genes are TRBV18 and TRBJ2-5; a possible D gene is TRBD2 (5 bases). V lost 4 bases and J 2 bases, leaving 11 bases between the germline ends. Germline V lookup: CDR1 KGHSH, CDR2 LQKENI. The CDR3 runs 14 residues. In DNA, the CDR3 is TGTGCCAGCTCACAACGCCGAGGGCAAGAGACCCAGTACTTC. It encodes CASSQRRGQETQYF.

This sequence joins TRBV12-3 or TRBV12-4 and TRBJ1-3; D call uncertain. CDR3 length equals 16 residues. The V end was cut by 5 bases, the J end by 4 bases, with 18 bases between. The CDR3 protein is CASSTFQPESGNTIYF. The CDR3 DNA sequence: TGTGCCAGCAGTACCTTCCAGCCGGAGAGCGGAAACACCATATATTTT.

A few counts support this clonotype. CDR3 in amino acids: CASSLSAGGFYEQYF. CDR3 sequence (DNA): TGTGCCAGCAGTTTATCCGCAGGGGGCTTCTACGAGCAGTACTTC. The V call is TRBV27, the J call TRBJ2-7, with 8 bases aligning to TRBD1. The germline CDR1 and CDR2 sequences are MNHEY and SMNVEV (reference sequence). Losses at the gene ends were 0 bases for V and 3 bases for J; bases not matched to a gene: 4. The CDR3 runs to 15 residues.